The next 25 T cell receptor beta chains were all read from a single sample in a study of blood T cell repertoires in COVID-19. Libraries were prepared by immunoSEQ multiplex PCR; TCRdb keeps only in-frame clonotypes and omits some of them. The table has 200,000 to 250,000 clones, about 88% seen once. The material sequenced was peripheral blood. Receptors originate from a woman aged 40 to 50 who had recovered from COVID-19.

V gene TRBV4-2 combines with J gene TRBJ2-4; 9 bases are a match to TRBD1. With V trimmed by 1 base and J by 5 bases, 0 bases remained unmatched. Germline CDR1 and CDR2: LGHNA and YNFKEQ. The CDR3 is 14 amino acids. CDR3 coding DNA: TGTGCCAGCAGCCAAGGGACAGGGGAAAACATTCAGTACTTC. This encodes CASSQGTGENIQYF.

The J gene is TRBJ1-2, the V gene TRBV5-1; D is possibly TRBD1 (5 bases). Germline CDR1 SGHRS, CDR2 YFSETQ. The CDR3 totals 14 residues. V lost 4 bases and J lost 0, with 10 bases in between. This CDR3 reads CASSLDSPNYGYTF. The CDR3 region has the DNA TGCGCCAGCAGCCTAGACAGTCCTAACTATGGCTACACCTTC.

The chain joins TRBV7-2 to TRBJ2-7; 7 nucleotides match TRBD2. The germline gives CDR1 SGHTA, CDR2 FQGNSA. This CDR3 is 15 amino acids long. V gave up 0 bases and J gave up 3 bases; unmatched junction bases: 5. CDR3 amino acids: CASSLAAGDLYEQYF. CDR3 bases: TGTGCCAGCAGCTTAGCGGCGGGGGACCTCTACGAGCAGTACTTC.

The CDR3 nucleotides read TGTGCCAGCAGCCCACAACAGGGGGGGACCGGGGAGCTGTTTTTT. Encoded protein: CASSPQQGGTGELFF. V gene TRBV7-2 combines with J gene TRBJ2-2, with D perhaps matching TRBD1 (8 bases). The germline V and J ends were trimmed by 5 bases and 5 bases, with 15 bases remaining between them. The CDR3 runs to 15 residues. Germline assignment: CDR1 SGHTA and CDR2 FQGNSA.

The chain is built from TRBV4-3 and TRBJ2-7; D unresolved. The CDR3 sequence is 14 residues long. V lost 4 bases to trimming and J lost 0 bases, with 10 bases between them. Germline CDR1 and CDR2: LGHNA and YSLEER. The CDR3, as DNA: TGCGCCAGCAGCCCATCGGAGAGCTCCTACGAGCAGTACTTC. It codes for CASSPSESSYEQYF.

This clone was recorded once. The CDR3 sequence: CASSPGTGESPLHF. The CDR3 DNA follows: TGTGCCAGCAGCCCCGGGACAGGGGAATCACCCCTCCACTTT. The chain is built from TRBV25-1 and TRBJ1-6; 10 bases agree with TRBD1. CDR3 length equals 14 residues. V was clipped by 6 bases and J by 10 bases; unmatched bases: 6. Per the germline V gene, CDR1 is MGHDK and CDR2 is SYGVNS.

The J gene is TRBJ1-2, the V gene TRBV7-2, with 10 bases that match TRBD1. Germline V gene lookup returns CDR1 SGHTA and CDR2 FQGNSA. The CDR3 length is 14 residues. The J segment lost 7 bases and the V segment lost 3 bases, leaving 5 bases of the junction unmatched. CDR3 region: CASSLGGTGAGYTF. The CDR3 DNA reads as TGTGCCAGCAGCTTGGGGGGGACAGGGGCTGGCTACACCTTC.

The CDR3 coding sequence is TGTGCCTGGAGTCTCGGACTAGCGGCAAAATACAATGAGCAGTTCTTC. The encoded protein is CAWSLGLAAKYNEQFF. The V and J genes are TRBV30 and TRBJ2-1, with 10 bases that match TRBD2. The CDR3 runs to 16 residues. Germline V gene lookup returns CDR1 GTSNPN and CDR2 SVGIG (reference sequence). V lost 2 bases and J lost 4; bases outside the gene matches: 8.

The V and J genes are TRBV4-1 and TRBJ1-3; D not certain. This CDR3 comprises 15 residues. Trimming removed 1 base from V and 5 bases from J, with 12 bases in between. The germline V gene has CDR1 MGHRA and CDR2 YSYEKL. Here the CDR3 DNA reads TGCGCCAGCAGCCAAGGAGGCTCAGAAAGAAACACCATATATTTT. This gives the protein CASSQGGSERNTIYF.

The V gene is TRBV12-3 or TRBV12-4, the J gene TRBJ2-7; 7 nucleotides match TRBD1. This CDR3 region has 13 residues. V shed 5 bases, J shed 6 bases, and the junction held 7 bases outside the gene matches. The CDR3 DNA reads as TGTGCCAGCAGTCTGACAGGGTTGGGCGAGCAGTACTTC. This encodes CASSLTGLGEQYF.

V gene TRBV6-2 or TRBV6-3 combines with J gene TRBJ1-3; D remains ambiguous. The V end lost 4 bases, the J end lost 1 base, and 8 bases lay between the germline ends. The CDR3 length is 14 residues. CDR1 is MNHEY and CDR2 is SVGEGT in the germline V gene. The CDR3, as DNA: TGTGCCAGCAGTTTGAGTCGTTCTGGAAACACCATATATTTT. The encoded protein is CASSLSRSGNTIYF.

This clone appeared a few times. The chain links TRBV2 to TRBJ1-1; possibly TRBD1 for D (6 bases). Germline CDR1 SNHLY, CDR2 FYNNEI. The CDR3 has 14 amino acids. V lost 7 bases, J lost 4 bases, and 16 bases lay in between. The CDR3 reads CASTRTETLTEAFF. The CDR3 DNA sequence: TGTGCCAGCACTAGGACAGAAACGCTCACTGAAGCTTTCTTT.

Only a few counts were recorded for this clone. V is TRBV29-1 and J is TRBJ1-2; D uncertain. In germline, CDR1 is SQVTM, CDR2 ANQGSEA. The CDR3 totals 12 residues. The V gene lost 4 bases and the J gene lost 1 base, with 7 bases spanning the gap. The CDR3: CSVAFGNYGYTF. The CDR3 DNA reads TGCAGCGTTGCCTTCGGTAACTATGGCTACACCTTC.

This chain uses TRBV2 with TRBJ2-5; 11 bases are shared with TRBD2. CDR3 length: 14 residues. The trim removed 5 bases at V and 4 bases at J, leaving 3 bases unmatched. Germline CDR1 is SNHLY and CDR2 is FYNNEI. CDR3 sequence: CASSLAGGGETQYF. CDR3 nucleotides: TGTGCCAGCAGTTTAGCGGGAGGGGGAGAGACCCAGTACTTC.

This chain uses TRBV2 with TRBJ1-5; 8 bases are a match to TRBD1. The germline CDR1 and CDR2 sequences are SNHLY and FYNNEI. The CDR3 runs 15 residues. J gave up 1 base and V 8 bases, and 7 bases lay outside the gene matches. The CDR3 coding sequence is TGTGCCAGCGGTTTCGGACAGGGAAGCAATCAGCCCCAGCATTTT. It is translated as CASGFGQGSNQPQHF.

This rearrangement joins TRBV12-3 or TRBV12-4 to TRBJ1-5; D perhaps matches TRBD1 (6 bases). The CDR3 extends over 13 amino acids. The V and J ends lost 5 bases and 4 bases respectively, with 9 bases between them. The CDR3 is CASSPGTNQPQHF. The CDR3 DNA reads TGTGCCAGCAGTCCCGGGACAAATCAGCCCCAGCATTTT.

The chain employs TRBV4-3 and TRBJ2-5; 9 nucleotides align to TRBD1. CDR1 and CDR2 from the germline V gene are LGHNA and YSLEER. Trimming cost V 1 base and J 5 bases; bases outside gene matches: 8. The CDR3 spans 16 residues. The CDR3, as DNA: TGCGCCAGCAGCCAAGCGCTCGGACAGGGGAGGGAGACCCAGTACTTC. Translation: CASSQALGQGRETQYF.

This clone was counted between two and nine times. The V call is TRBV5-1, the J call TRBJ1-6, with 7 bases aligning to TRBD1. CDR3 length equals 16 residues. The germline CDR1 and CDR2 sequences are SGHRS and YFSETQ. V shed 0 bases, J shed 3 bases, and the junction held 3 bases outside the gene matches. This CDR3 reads CASSLDRGDYNSPLHF. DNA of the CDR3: TGCGCCAGCAGCTTGGACAGGGGCGACTATAATTCACCCCTCCACTTT.

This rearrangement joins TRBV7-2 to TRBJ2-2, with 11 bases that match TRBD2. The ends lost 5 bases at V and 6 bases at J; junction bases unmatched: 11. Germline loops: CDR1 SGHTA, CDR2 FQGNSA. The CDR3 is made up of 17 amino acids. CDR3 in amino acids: CASSPGGSGGAPGELFF. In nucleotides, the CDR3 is TGTGCCAGCAGCCCCGGTGGTAGCGGGGGGGCCCCCGGGGAGCTGTTTTTT. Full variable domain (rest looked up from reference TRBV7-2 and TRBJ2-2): GAGVSQSPSNKVTEKGKDVELRCDPISGHTALYWYRQSLGQGLEFLIYFQGNSAPDKSGLPSDRFSAERTGGSVSTLTIQRTQQEDSAVYLCASSPGGSGGAPGELFFGEGSRLTVL.

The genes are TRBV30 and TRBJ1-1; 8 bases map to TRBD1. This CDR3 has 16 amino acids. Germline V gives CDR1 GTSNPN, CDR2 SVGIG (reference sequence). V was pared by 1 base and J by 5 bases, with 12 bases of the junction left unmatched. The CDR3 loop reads CAWSARTGTRSTEAFF. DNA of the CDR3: TGTGCCTGGAGTGCTAGGACAGGGACAAGAAGTACTGAAGCTTTCTTT.

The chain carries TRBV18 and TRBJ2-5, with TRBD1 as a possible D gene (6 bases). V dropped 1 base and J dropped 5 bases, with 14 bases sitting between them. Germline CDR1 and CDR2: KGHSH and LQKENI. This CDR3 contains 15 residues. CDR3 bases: TGTGCCAGCTCACCACAACAGGGCCCAGAGGAGACCCAGTACTTC. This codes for CASSPQQGPEETQYF. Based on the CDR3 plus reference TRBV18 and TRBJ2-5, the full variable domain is NAGVMQNPRHLVRRRGQEARLRCSPMKGHSHVYWYRQLPEEGLKFMVYLQKENIIDESGMPKERFSAEFPKEGPSILRIQQVVRGDSAAYFCASSPQQGPEETQYFGPGTRLLVL.

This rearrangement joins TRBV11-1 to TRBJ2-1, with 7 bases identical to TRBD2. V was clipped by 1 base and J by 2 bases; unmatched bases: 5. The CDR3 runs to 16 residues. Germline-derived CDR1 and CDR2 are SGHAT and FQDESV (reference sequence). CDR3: CASSLDSSGAYNEQFF. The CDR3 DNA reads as TGTGCCAGCAGCTTAGATTCCAGCGGGGCCTACAATGAGCAGTTCTTC.

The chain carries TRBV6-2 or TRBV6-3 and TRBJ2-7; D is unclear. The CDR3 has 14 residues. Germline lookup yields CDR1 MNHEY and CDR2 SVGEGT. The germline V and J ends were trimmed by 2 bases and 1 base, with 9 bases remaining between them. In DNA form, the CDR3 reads TGTGCCAGCAGTTACCCGTCTAGGTCCTACGAGCAGTACTTC. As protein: CASSYPSRSYEQYF.

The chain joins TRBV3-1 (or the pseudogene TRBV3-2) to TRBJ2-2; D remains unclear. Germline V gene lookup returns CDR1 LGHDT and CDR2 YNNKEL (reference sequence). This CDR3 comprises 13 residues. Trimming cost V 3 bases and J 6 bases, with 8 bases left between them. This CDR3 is CASSHLTAGELFF. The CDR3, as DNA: TGTGCCAGCAGCCATCTGACTGCCGGGGAGCTGTTTTTT.

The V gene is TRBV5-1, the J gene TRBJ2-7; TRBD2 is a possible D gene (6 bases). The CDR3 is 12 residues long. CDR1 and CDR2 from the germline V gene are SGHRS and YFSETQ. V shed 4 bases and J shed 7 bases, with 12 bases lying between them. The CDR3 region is CASSMIGGEQYF. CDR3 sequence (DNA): TGCGCCAGCAGCATGATTGGAGGGGAGCAGTACTTC.